The clone carrying this T cell receptor beta chain was detected a few times. Antigen unknown. From RNA transcripts, TCR beta CDR3 regions were amplified. Researchers ran a first-round RT-PCR on the TCR CDR3 using the HTBI primer set. TCRdb redid the calling of the multiplex PCR reads with MiXCR, one entry per CDR3 protein. The sample contains about 350,000 distinct CDR3 sequences, approximately 15% of which appear only once. This sample is part of a study of T cells in Graves' hyperthyroidism and ophthalmopathy. Points from the study as a whole: The model identified upcoming ophthalmopathy a median 6.5 months ahead of onset.

Trimming left V 2 bases short and J 4 bases short, with 9 bases between. Germline CDR1 reads LGHDT; CDR2 reads YNNKEL (reference sequence). This CDR3 has 14 amino acids. J is TRBJ1-5 and V is TRBV3-1; D not resolved. The TCR sequence derives from a woman aged 25 to 39 with Graves' hyperthyroidism. Sequencing was performed on blood. The CDR3 DNA reads as TGTGCCAGCAGCCAATACACAGAAAATCAGCCCCAGCATTTT. Amino acids: CASSQYTENQPQHF. The full variable domain, rest sourced from reference TRBV3-1 and TRBJ1-5, is DTAVSQTPKYLVTQMGNDKSIKCEQNLGHDTMYWYKQDSKKFLKIMFSYNNKELIINETVPNRFSPKSPDKAHLNLHINSLELGDSAVYFCASSQYTENQPQHFGDGTRLSIL.